Below are 14 T cell receptor beta chains sequenced from a single sample in a study of blood T cell repertoires in COVID-19. TCRdb's copy holds only in-frame clones and misses some; the assay was immunoSEQ multiplex PCR. Of 200,000 to 300,000 clones listed, around 89% are singletons. Material: peripheral blood. The receptors derive from a woman aged 40 to 50 with acute or convalescent COVID-19.

The V and J genes are TRBV5-8 and TRBJ2-5; 10 bases map to TRBD2. Losses at the gene ends were 0 bases for V and 4 bases for J; bases not matched to a gene: 9. The germline V gene has CDR1 SGHTS and CDR2 YDEGEE. The CDR3 length is 17 residues. The CDR3 DNA reads TGTGCCAGCAGCTTGGGAGCCAGCGGGGGGGCACGAGAGACCCAGTACTTC. Protein: CASSLGASGGARETQYF.

V usage is TRBV4-1 and J usage is TRBJ1-1; 7 nucleotides agree with TRBD1. The CDR3 sequence is 16 residues long. Germline V gene lookup returns CDR1 MGHRA and CDR2 YSYEKL. Trimming took 1 base from V and 11 from J; bases not matched to a gene: 16. For the CDR3, the DNA is TGCGCCAGCAGCCAAGTGTTTGGAGGGGGCGTTGGTTTTGCTTTCTTT. Protein sequence: CASSQVFGGGVGFAFF.

About this clone: Other DNA sequences in the same sample also yield this CDR3. The chain has TRBV11-2 and TRBJ1-2, with D tentatively TRBD1 (5 bases). The germline V and J ends were trimmed by 1 base and 2 bases, with 8 bases remaining between them. CDR1 SGHAT and CDR2 FQNNGV come from the germline V gene. The CDR3 runs to 14 residues. CDR3 coding DNA: TGTGCCAGCAGCTTAGGACAGATAAACTATGGCTACACCTTC. Protein: CASSLGQINYGYTF.

The rearrangement uses TRBV2 and TRBJ2-5; D is perhaps TRBD2 (6 bases). CDR1 is SNHLY and CDR2 is FYNNEI in the germline V gene. Trimming took off 8 bases at V and 5 bases at J, with 18 bases between the two ends. The length of the CDR3 is 14 residues. This chain's CDR3 is CASRPMTSWETQYF. For the CDR3, the DNA is TGTGCCAGCCGGCCTATGACTAGTTGGGAGACCCAGTACTTC.

The V gene is TRBV11-2, the J gene TRBJ2-4, with 9 bases matching TRBD2. The J segment lost 8 bases and the V segment lost 1 base, leaving 6 bases of the junction unmatched. CDR1 and CDR2 (germline): SGHAT, FQNNGV. The CDR3 totals 15 residues. CDR3 bases: TGTGCCAGCAGCTTAGCAGGCGGGGGGGTGGACATTCAGTACTTC. It is translated as CASSLAGGGVDIQYF.

The chain employs TRBV27 and TRBJ1-3; 9 bases map to TRBD1. CDR3 size: 17 residues. Germline lookup yields CDR1 MNHEY and CDR2 SMNVEV (reference sequence). V shed 3 bases and J 7 bases; nucleotides not matched to a gene: 13. In DNA form, the CDR3 reads TGTGCCAGCAGTTTTGTACCCCCCGGGACAGGGAAGAACACCATATATTTT. Translated, it gives CASSFVPPGTGKNTIYF.

V usage is TRBV30 and J usage is TRBJ1-4; D not resolved. Germline V lookup: CDR1 GTSNPN, CDR2 SVGIG (reference sequence). The CDR3 spans 15 residues. Trimming left V 0 bases short and J 0 bases short, with 8 bases between. CDR3 bases: TGTGCCTGGAGTGTACGTGGCCCAACTAATGAAAAACTGTTTTTT. This encodes CAWSVRGPTNEKLFF.

This clone was seen just once. V usage is TRBV18 and J usage is TRBJ1-1; 7 bases are shared with TRBD1. Germline trimming cut 8 bases from V and 1 base from J; bases unmatched to any gene: 4. CDR3 length: 13 amino acids. Germline V CDR1 and CDR2: KGHSH, LQKENI. Written as DNA, the CDR3 is TGTGCCAGCCTGGGACAGCAGAACACTGAAGCTTTCTTT. This encodes CASLGQQNTEAFF.

CDR3 sequence (DNA): TGTGCCAGCAGCGTAGCGGAGGGTTGGTTTACTGAAGCTTTCTTT. Translated, it gives CASSVAEGWFTEAFF. The V call is TRBV9, the J call TRBJ1-1; D gene unclear. The CDR3 has 15 amino acids. CDR1 SGDLS and CDR2 YYNGEE come from the germline V gene. With 0 bases removed from V and 5 bases from J, the gap between germline ends came to 14 bases.

The chain combines TRBV3-1 (or the pseudogene TRBV3-2) with TRBJ2-3; TRBD2 matches 14 bases. There are 16 residues in the CDR3. V shed 2 bases, J shed 7 bases, and the junction held 5 bases outside the gene matches. Germline V gives CDR1 LGHDT, CDR2 YNNKEL (reference sequence). CDR3 nucleotides: TGTGCCAGCAGCCAATCGGGACTAGCGGGGGTTAATACGCAGTATTTT. This translates into CASSQSGLAGVNTQYF.

The rearrangement joins TRBV19 to TRBJ1-6, with D possibly being TRBD1 (5 bases). This CDR3 is 16 amino acids long. The germline V gene encodes CDR1 LNHDA and CDR2 SQIVND (reference sequence). Trimming took off 10 bases at V and 0 bases at J, with 16 bases between the two ends. The CDR3 bases are TGTGCCACCCGCCTACAGGTCGGCTCCTATAATTCACCCCTCCACTTT. Its translation: CATRLQVGSYNSPLHF.

This chain joins TRBV4-1 and TRBJ2-2; the match to TRBD2 covers 11 bases. The V gene end was trimmed by 5 bases and the J gene end by 0 bases; junction bases not matched to a gene: 8. Germline V lookup: CDR1 MGHRA, CDR2 YSYEKL. This CDR3 comprises 18 residues. The CDR3 protein is CASSGGLAAITNTGELFF. The CDR3 nucleotides are TGCGCCAGCAGCGGGGGACTAGCGGCAATCACGAACACCGGGGAGCTGTTTTTT.

The chain combines TRBV2 with TRBJ1-5; tentative D call: TRBD1 (6 bases). CDR3 length equals 17 residues. Germline CDR1 SNHLY, CDR2 FYNNEI. V was cut by 2 bases and J by 0 bases, with 14 bases left in between. The CDR3 region has the DNA TGTGCCAGCAGTGAAATAGGAAGACAGGATAGCAATCAGCCCCAGCATTTT. Protein product: CASSEIGRQDSNQPQHF.

This clone was picked up one time. The V call is TRBV14, the J call TRBJ1-1; no clear D. Germline V gene lookup returns CDR1 SGHDN and CDR2 FVKESK. The CDR3 spans 13 residues. Trimming cost V 3 bases and J 1 base, with 6 bases left between them. The CDR3 here is CASSHQENTEAFF. The CDR3 DNA sequence: TGTGCCAGCAGCCATCAGGAGAACACTGAAGCTTTCTTT. Drawing the rest from reference TRBV14 and TRBJ1-1, the complete variable domain is EAGVTQFPSHSVIEKGQTVTLRCDPISGHDNLYWYRRVMGKEIKFLLHFVKESKQDESGMPNNRFLAERTGGTYSTLKVQPAELEDSGVYFCASSHQENTEAFFGQGTRLTVV.